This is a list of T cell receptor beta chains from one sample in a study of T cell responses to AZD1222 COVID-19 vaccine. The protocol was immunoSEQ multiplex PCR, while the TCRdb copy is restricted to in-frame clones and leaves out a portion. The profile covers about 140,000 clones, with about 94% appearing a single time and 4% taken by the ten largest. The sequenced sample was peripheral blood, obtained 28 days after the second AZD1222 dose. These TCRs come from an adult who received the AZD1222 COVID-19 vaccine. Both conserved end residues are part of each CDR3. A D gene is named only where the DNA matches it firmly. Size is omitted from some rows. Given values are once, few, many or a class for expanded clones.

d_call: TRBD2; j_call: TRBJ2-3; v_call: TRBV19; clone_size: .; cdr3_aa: CASSRENSGVTDTQYF; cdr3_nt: TGTGCCAGTAGTAGGGAAAATAGCGGGGTCACAGATACGCAGTATTTT
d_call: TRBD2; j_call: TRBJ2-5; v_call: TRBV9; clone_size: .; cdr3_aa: CASSEGLVDQETQYF; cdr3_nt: TGTGCCAGCAGCGAGGGACTAGTAGATCAAGAGACCCAGTACTTC
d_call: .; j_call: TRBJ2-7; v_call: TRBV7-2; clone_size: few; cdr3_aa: CASSLTPRVYEQYF; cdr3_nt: TGTGCCAGCAGTCTTACCCCCCGGGTGTACGAGCAGTACTTC
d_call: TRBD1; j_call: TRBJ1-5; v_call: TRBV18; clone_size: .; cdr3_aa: CASSAGGGNQPQHF; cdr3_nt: TGTGCCAGCTCAGCAGGGGGCGGCAATCAGCCCCAGCATTTT
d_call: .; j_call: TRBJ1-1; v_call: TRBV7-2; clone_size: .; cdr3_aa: CASTKTNTEAFF; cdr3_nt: TGTGCCAGCACCAAAACGAACACTGAAGCTTTCTTT
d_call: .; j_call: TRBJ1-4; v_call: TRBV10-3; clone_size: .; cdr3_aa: CAISGEVGEKLFF; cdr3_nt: TGTGCCATCAGTGGGGAGGTTGGTGAAAAACTGTTTTTT
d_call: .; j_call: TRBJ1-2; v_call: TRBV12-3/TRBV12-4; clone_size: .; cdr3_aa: CASSLEGYGYTF; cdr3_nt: TGTGCCAGCAGTTTAGAAGGGTATGGCTACACCTTC
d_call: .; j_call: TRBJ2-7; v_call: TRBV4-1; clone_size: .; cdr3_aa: CASSQDRGREQYF; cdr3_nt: TGCGCCAGCAGCCAAGATCGGGGTAGGGAGCAGTACTTC
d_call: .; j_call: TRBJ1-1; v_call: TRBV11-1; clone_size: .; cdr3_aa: CASSLAEGSKAFF; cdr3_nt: TGTGCCAGCAGCTTGGCGGAGGGTTCGAAAGCTTTCTTT
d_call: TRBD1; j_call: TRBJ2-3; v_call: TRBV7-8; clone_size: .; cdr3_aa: CASSLVTGSSDTQYF; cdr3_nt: TGTGCCAGCAGCTTAGTGACAGGGTCATCAGATACGCAGTATTTT
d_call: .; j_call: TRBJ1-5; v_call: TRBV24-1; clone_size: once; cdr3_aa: CATSDSREPQHF; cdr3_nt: TGTGCCACCAGTGATTCGCGGGAGCCCCAGCATTTT
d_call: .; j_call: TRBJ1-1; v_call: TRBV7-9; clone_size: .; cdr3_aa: CASRPDMPEAFF; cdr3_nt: TGTGCCAGCAGGCCAGATATGCCCGAAGCTTTCTTT
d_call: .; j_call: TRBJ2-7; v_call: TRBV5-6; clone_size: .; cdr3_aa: CASSLAGSTHEQYF; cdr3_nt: TGTGCCAGCAGCTTGGCCGGCAGTACCCACGAGCAGTACTTC
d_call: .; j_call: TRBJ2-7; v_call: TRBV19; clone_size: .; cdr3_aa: CASSWGLLTASGEQYF; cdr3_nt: TGTGCCAGTAGTTGGGGACTTCTGACCGCCTCGGGGGAGCAGTACTTC
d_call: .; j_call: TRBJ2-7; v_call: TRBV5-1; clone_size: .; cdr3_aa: CASSSITQFEQYF; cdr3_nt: TGCGCCAGCAGCTCCATCACCCAGTTCGAGCAGTACTTC
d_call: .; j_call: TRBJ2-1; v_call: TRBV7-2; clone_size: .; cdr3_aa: CASSLKTPYNEQFF; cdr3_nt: TGTGCCAGCAGCTTAAAAACCCCCTACAATGAGCAGTTCTTC
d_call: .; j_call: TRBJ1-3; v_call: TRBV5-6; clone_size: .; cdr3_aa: CASSYGLPSGNTIYF; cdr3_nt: TGTGCCAGCAGTTACGGACTACCCTCTGGAAACACCATATATTTT
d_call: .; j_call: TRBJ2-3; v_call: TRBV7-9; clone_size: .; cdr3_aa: CASSSDADTQYF; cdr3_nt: TGTGCCAGCAGCTCTGACGCAGATACGCAGTATTTT
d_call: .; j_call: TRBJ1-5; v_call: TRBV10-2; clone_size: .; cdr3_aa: CASSPINQPQHF; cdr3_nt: TGCGCCAGCAGCCCAATCAATCAGCCCCAGCATTTT
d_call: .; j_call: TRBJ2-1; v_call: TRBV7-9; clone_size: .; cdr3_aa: CASSPGDFYNEQFF; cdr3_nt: TGTGCCAGCAGCCCGGGGGACTTTTACAATGAGCAGTTCTTC
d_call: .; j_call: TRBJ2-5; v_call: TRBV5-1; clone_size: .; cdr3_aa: CASSFGTQETQYF; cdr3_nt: TGCGCCAGCAGCTTCGGGACTCAAGAGACCCAGTACTTC
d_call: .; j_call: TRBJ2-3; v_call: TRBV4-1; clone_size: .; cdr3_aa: CASSQQGRPSTDTQYF; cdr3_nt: TGCGCCAGCAGCCAACAAGGGCGACCGAGCACAGATACGCAGTATTTT
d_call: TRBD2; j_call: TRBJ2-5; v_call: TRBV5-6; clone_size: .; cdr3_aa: CASSFDKNSGSWETQYF; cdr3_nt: TGTGCCAGCAGCTTTGATAAGAATAGCGGGAGTTGGGAGACCCAGTACTTC
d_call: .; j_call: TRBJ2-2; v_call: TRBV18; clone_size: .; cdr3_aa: CASSPIVVEFADTGELFF; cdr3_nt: TGTGCCAGCTCACCAATCGTCGTAGAGTTTGCGGACACCGGGGAGCTGTTTTTT
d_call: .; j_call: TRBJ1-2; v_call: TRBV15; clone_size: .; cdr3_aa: CATSRWTDSPYGYTF; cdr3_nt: TGTGCCACCAGCCGATGGACAGACTCGCCCTATGGCTACACCTTC
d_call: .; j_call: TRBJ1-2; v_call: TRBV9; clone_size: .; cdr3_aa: CASSVAPSTNYGYTF; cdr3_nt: TGTGCCAGCAGCGTAGCTCCATCTACTAACTATGGCTACACCTTC
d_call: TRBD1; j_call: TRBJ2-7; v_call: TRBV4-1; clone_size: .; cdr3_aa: CASSRTGSYEQYF; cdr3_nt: TGCGCCAGCAGCAGGACAGGGTCCTACGAGCAGTACTTC
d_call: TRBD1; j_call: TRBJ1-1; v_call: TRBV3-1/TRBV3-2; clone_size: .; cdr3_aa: CASTRTDRPNTEAFF; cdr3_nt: TGTGCCAGCACCAGGACGGACAGGCCGAACACTGAAGCTTTCTTT
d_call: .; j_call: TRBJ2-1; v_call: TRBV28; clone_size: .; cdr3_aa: CASLGQYGQFF; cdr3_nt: TGTGCCAGCCTTGGACAATATGGGCAGTTCTTC
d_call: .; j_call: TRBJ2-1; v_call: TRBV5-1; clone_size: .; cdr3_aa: CASSLSDYYNEQFF; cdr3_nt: TGCGCCAGCAGCTTGTCCGACTACTACAATGAGCAGTTCTTC
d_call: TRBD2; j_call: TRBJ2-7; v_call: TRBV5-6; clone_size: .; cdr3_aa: CASSSGLGPYEQYF; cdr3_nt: TGTGCCAGCAGCTCGGGACTAGGTCCCTACGAGCAGTACTTC
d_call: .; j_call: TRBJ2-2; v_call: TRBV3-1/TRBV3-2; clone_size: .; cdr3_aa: CAIEGPGELFF; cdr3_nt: TGTGCCATCGAGGGGCCCGGGGAGCTGTTTTTT
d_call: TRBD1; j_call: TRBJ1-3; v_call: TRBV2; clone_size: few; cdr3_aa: CASRGTASGNTIYF; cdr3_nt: TGTGCCAGCAGGGGGACAGCCTCTGGAAACACCATATATTTT
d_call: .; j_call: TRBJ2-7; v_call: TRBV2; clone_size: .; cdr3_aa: CASSGGYNYEQYF; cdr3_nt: TGTGCCAGCAGTGGGGGTTACAACTACGAGCAGTACTTC
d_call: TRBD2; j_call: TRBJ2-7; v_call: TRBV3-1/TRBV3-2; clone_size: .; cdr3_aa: CASSQGASGAPSYF; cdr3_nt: TGTGCCAGCAGCCAAGGAGCTAGCGGGGCCCCTTCGTACTTC
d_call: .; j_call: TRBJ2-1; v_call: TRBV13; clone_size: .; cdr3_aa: CASSLYLGEQFF; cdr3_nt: TGTGCCAGCAGCTTATACCTGGGTGAGCAGTTCTTC
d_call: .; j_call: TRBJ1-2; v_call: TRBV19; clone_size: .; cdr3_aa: CASSIKAGRSGYGYTF; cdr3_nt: TGTGCCAGTAGTATAAAGGCAGGGAGGTCGGGCTATGGCTACACCTTC
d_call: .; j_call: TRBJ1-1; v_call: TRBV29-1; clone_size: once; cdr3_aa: CSVASGNTEAFF; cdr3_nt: TGCAGCGTTGCCAGTGGGAACACTGAAGCTTTCTTT
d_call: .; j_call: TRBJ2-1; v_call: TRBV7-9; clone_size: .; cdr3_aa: CASTLNRAIPNEQFF; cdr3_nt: TGTGCCAGCACCTTAAACAGGGCAATACCCAATGAGCAGTTCTTC
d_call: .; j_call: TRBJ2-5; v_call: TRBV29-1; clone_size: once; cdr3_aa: CSVELRGLQETQYF; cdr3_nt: TGCAGCGTCGAATTAAGGGGCCTCCAAGAGACCCAGTACTTC
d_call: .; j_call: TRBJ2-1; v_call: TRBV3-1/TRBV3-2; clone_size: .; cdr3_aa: CASKAGALNEQFF; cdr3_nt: TGTGCCAGCAAAGCAGGGGCCCTCAATGAGCAGTTCTTC
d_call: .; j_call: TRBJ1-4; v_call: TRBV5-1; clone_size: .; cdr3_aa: CASSRTDPNEKLFF; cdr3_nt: TGCGCCAGCAGCAGGACCGACCCTAATGAAAAACTGTTTTTT
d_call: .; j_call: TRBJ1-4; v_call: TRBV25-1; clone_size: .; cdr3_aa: CASSEYAGSNEKLFF; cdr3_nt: TGTGCCAGCAGTGAATACGCAGGGTCTAATGAAAAACTGTTTTTT
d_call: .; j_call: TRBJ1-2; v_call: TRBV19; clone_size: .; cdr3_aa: CASRGQNLRYGYTF; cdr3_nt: TGTGCCAGTAGAGGACAGAACCTTCGTTATGGCTACACCTTC
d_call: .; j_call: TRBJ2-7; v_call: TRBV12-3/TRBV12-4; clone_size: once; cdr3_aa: CASSPDRGHEQYF; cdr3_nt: TGTGCCAGCAGCCCAGATCGGGGCCACGAGCAGTACTTC
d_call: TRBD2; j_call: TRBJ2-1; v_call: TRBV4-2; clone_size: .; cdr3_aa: CASSQVSAGGSYNEQFF; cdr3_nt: TGTGCCAGCAGCCAAGTATCAGCGGGGGGCTCCTACAATGAGCAGTTCTTC
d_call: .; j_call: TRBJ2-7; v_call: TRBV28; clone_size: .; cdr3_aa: CASSLVGGTYEQYF; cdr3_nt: TGTGCCAGCAGTTTAGTGGGAGGTACCTACGAGCAGTACTTC
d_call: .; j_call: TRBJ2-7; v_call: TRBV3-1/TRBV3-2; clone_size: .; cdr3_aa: CASSLGGEQYF; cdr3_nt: TGTGCCAGCAGCCTAGGCGGGGAGCAGTACTTC
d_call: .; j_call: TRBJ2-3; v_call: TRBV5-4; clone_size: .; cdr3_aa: CASSSDRFRGDTQYF; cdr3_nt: TGTGCCAGCAGCTCCGACAGGTTCAGGGGAGATACGCAGTATTTT
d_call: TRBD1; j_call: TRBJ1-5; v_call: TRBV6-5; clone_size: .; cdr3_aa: CASSFDRVGNQPQHF; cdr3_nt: TGTGCCAGCAGCTTTGACAGGGTCGGCAATCAGCCCCAGCATTTT
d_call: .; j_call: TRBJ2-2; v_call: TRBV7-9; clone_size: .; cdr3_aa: CASAIPGELFF; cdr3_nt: TGTGCCAGCGCCATTCCCGGGGAGCTGTTTTTT
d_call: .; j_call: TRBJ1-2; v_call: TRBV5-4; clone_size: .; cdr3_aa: CASRGEANYGYTF; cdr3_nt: TGTGCCAGCAGGGGGGAGGCTAACTATGGCTACACCTTC
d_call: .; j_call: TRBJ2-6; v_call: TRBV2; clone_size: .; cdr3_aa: CASSEGRSSGANVLTF; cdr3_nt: TGTGCCAGCAGTGAGGGCAGGAGCTCTGGGGCCAACGTCCTGACTTTC